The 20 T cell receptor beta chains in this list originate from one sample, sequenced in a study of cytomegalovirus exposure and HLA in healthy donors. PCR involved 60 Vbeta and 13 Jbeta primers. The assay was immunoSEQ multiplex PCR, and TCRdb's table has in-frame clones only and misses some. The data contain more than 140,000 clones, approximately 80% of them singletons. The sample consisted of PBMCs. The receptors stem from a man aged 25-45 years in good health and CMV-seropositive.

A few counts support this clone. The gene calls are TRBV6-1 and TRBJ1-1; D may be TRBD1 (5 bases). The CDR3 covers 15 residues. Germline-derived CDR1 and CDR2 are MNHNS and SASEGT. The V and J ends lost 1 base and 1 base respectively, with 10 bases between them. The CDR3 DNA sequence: TGTGCCAGCAGTGAAGATGGGGCTTGGAACACTGAAGCTTTCTTT. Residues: CASSEDGAWNTEAFF.

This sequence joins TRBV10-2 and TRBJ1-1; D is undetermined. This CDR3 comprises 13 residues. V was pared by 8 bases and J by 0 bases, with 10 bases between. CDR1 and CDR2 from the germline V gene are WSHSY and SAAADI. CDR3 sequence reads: CASATEVNTEAFF. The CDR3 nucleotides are TGCGCCAGCGCAACAGAAGTGAACACTGAAGCTTTCTTT.

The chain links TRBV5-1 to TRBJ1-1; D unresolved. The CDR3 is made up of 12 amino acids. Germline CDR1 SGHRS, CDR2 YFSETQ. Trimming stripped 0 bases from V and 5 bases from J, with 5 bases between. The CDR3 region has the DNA TGCGCCAGCAGCTTGGGGGCAACTGAAGCTTTCTTT. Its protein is CASSLGATEAFF.

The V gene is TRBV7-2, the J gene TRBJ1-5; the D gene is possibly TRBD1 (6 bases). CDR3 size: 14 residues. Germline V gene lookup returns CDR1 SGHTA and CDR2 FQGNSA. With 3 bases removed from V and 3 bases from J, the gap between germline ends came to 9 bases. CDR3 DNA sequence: TGTGCCAGCAGCTTCTACAGGGACAATCAGCCCCAGCATTTT. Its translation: CASSFYRDNQPQHF.

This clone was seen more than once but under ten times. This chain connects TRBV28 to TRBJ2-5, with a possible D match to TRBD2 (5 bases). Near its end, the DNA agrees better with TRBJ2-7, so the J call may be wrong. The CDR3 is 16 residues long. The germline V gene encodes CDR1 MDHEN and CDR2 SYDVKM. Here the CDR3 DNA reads TGTGCCAGCAGTTTTGCGGGCAGTACAACCTCCTACGAGCAGTACTTC. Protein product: CASSFAGSTTSYEQYF.

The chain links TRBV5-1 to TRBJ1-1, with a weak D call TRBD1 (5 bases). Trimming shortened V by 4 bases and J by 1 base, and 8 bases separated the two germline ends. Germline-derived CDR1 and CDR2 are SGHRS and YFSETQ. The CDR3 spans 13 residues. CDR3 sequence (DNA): TGCGCCAGCAGCGCAGGGTGGAACACTGAAGCTTTCTTT. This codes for CASSAGWNTEAFF.

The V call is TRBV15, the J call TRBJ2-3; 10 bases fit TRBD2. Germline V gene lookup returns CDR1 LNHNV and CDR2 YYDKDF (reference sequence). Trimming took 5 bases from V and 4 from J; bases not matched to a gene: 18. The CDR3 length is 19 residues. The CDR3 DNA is TGTGCCACCAGCCGGTCCGGGACTAGCGCATTCAGGGTGGCAGATACGCAGTATTTT. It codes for CATSRSGTSAFRVADTQYF. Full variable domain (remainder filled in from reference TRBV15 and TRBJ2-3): DAMVIQNPRYQVTQFGKPVTLSCSQTLNHNVMYWYQQKSSQAPKLLFHYYDKDFNNEADTPDNFQSRRPNTSFCFLDIRSPGLGDTAMYLCATSRSGTSAFRVADTQYFGPGTRLTVL.

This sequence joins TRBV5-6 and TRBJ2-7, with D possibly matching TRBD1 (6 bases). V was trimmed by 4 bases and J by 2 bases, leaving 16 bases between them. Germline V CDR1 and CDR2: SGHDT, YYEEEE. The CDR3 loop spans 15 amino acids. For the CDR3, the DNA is TGTGCCAGCAGCAGTCCGGGACACATGACCTACGAGCAGTACTTC. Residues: CASSSPGHMTYEQYF. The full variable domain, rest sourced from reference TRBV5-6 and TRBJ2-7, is DAGVTQSPTHLIKTRGQQVTLRCSPKSGHDTVSWYQQALGQGPQFIFQYYEEEERQRGNFPDRFSGHQFPNYSSELNVNALLLGDSALYLCASSSPGHMTYEQYFGPGTRLTVT.

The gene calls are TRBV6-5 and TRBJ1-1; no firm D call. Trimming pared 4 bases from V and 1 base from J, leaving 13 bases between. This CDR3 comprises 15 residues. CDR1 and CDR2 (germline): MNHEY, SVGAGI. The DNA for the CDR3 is TGTGCCAGCAGTTGGGCGGGGATTTCGAACACTGAAGCTTTCTTT. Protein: CASSWAGISNTEAFF.

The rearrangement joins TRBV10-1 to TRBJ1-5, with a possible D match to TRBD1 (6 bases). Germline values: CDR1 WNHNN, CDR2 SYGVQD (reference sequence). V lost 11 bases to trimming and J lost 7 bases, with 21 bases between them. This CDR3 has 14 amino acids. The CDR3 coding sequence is TGCGCCGGTCGAAATTCAGGGGAAGGGCAGCCCCAGCATTTT. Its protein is CAGRNSGEGQPQHF.

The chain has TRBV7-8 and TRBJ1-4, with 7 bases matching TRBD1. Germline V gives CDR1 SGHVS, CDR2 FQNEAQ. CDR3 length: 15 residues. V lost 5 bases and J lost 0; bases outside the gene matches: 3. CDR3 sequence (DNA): TGTGCCAGCAGCAGCACAGGGGCAACTAATGAAAAACTGTTTTTT. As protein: CASSSTGATNEKLFF.

Written as DNA, the CDR3 is TGTGCCAGCAGCCAGGACTCGGAGGTCGCTACGCAGTATTTT. Translation: CASSQDSEVATQYF. This sequence joins TRBV7-7 and TRBJ2-3; tentative D call: TRBD2 (5 bases). The germline V gene has CDR1 SSHAT and CDR2 FNYEAQ (reference sequence). The ends were cut back, 5 bases at V and 8 bases at J, with 17 bases in the middle. The CDR3 contains 14 residues.

CDR3 in DNA: TGCGCCAGCAGCCCCGGGACAGGGAGTCAGCCCCAGCATTTT. This translates into CASSPGTGSQPQHF. The rearrangement joins TRBV10-1 to TRBJ1-5; 9 bases align to TRBD1. Germline V gives CDR1 WNHNN, CDR2 SYGVQD (reference sequence). V dropped 6 bases and J dropped 6; count of bases not matched to a gene: 6. The CDR3 is 14 residues long.

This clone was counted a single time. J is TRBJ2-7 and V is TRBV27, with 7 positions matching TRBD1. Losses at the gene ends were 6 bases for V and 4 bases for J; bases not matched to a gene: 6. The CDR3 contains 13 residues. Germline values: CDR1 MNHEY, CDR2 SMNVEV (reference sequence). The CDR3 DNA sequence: TGTGCCAGCAGAAAGACAGGGCTTTACGAGCAGTACTTC. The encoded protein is CASRKTGLYEQYF.

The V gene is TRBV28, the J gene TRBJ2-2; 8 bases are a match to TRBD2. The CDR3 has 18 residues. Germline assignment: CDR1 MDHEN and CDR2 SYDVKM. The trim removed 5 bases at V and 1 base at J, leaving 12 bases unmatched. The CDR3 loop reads CASSTSRLAKMNTGELFF. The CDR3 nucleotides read TGTGCCAGCAGTACATCCCGACTAGCGAAGATGAACACCGGGGAGCTGTTTTTT.

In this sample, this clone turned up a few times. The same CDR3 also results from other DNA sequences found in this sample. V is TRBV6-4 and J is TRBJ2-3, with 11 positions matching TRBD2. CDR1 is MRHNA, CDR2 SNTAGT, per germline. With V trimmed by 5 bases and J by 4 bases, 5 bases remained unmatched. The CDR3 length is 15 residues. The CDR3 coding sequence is TGTGCCAGCAGTCCCATAGCGGGGGGGTCAGATACGCAGTATTTT. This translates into CASSPIAGGSDTQYF.

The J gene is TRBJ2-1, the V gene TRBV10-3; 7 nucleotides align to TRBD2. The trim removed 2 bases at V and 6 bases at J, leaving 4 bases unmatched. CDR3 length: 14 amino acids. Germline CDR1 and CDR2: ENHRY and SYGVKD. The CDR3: CAISETLAANEQFF. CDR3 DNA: TGTGCCATCAGTGAGACCCTAGCGGCCAATGAGCAGTTCTTC.

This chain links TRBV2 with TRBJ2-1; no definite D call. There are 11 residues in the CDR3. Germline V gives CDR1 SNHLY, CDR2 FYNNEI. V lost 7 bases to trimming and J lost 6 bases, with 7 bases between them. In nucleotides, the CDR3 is TGTGCCAGCACCCTAGTCAATGAGCAGTTCTTC. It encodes CASTLVNEQFF.

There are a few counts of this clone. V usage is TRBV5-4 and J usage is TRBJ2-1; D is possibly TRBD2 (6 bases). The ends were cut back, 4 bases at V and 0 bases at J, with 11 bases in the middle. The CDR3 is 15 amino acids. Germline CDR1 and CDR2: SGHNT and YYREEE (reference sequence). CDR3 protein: CASSVAVSSYNEQFF. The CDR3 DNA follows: TGTGCCAGCAGCGTAGCGGTCAGCTCCTACAATGAGCAGTTCTTC.

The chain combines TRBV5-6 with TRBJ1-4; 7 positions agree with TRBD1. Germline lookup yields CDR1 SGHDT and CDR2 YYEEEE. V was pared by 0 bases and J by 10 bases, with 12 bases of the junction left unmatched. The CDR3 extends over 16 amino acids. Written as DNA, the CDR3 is TGTGCCAGCAGCTTGGGCGCCGAGACAGGGATAGGAAAACTGTTTTTT. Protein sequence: CASSLGAETGIGKLFF.